Shown below are 20 T cell receptor beta chains from a single sample sequenced in a study of CD8 T cells in Susac syndrome. Reverse transcription of roughly 0.45 to 1 ug RNA used random hexamers. From the immunoSEQ multiplex PCR reads, TCRdb called clonotypes with MiXCR, one entry per CDR3 protein. The table shows fewer than 150,000 distinct CDR3 sequences, with about 92% occurring only once. Sequenced: CD4+ T cells from PBMCs. The receptor set was obtained from a human donor with multiple sclerosis.

The chain couples TRBV7-2 to TRBJ2-1; 7 positions agree with TRBD2. V trimming: 5 bases; J trimming: 9 bases; junction bases outside the gene matches: 13. The length of the CDR3 is 15 residues. Germline values: CDR1 SGHTA, CDR2 FQGNSA. CDR3 loop: CASSLQRGRGTEQFF. The CDR3 DNA follows: TGTGCCAGCAGCCTCCAGCGGGGCCGGGGCACTGAGCAGTTCTTC.

This rearrangement joins TRBV20-1 to TRBJ2-3; 8 nucleotides match TRBD2. This CDR3 contains 15 residues. Germline V gives CDR1 DFQATT, CDR2 SNEGSKA (reference sequence). With V trimmed by 6 bases and J by 1 base, 9 bases remained unmatched. CDR3 DNA sequence: TGCAGTGCCATAACGGGGGGGGTTGGCACAGATACGCAGTATTTT. Translated: CSAITGGVGTDTQYF.

The V call is TRBV29-1, the J call TRBJ2-7; D assignment may be TRBD1 or TRBD2 (5 bases each). This CDR3 spans 11 amino acids. V gave up 6 bases and J gave up 7 bases, with 13 bases separating them. Germline V gene data show CDR1 as SQVTM and CDR2 as ANQGSEA. CDR3 in DNA: TGCAGCGTAGCCGGGGCCGGGGAGCAGTACTTC. Translation gives CSVAGAGEQYF.

The chain is built from TRBV7-9 and TRBJ1-3; TRBD1 aligns across 9 bases. With V trimmed by 5 bases and J by 2 bases, 4 bases remained unmatched. The CDR3 consists of 15 residues. Germline CDR1 reads SEHNR; CDR2 reads FQNEAQ (reference sequence). The CDR3 loop reads CASSTRTGAGNTIYF. The CDR3 bases are TGTGCCAGCAGCACCAGGACAGGGGCTGGAAACACCATATATTTT. The complete variable domain, with remaining parts taken from reference TRBV7-9 and TRBJ1-3, reads DTGVSQNPRHKITKRGQNVTFRCDPISEHNRLYWYRQTLGQGPEFLTYFQNEAQLEKSRLLSDRFSAERPKGSFSTLEIQRTEQGDSAMYLCASSTRTGAGNTIYFGEGSWLTVV.

The V and J genes are TRBV30 and TRBJ1-2, with D unresolved. CDR1 is GTSNPN and CDR2 is SVGIG in the germline V gene (reference sequence). V was clipped by 7 bases and J by 3 bases, with 15 bases between them. CDR3 length: 13 amino acids. The CDR3, as DNA: TGTGCCTTGCGGAACGCAACTCACTATGGCTACACCTTC. Translated: CALRNATHYGYTF.

CDR3 DNA sequence: TGTGCCAGCAGTGCAACAGGGGGCCTCACTGAAGCTTTCTTT. This encodes CASSATGGLTEAFF. The chain has TRBV25-1 and TRBJ1-1, with 9 bases that match TRBD1. The CDR3 is made up of 14 amino acids. Trimming removed 4 bases from V and 4 bases from J; junction bases left unmatched: 4. Germline V CDR1 and CDR2: MGHDK, SYGVNS. Variable domain in full (rest from reference TRBV25-1 and TRBJ1-1): EADIYQTPRYLVIGTGKKITLECSQTMGHDKMYWYQQDPGMELHLIHYSYGVNSTEKGDLSSESTVSRIRTEHFPLTLESARPSHTSQYLCASSATGGLTEAFFGQGTRLTVV.

The V call is TRBV7-2, the J call TRBJ2-7; 9 positions match TRBD1. The CDR3 is made up of 13 amino acids. The V and J ends lost 7 bases and 2 bases, in that order; junction bases with no gene match: 3. Per germline, CDR1 SGHTA and CDR2 FQGNSA. CDR3: CASTRDRAYEQYF. The CDR3, as DNA: TGTGCCAGCACCCGGGACAGGGCCTACGAGCAGTACTTC.

In DNA, the CDR3 is TGTGCCAGCAGTCCCACCTACGGGACAGGGAAATTAAACATTCAGTACTTC. It codes for CASSPTYGTGKLNIQYF. V gene TRBV12-3 or TRBV12-4 combines with J gene TRBJ2-4; TRBD1 agrees at 9 bases. The CDR3 extends over 17 amino acids. J gave up 6 bases and V 5 bases, and 14 bases lay outside the gene matches.

This chain joins TRBV15 and TRBJ2-5; no reliable D call. Germline loops: CDR1 LNHNV, CDR2 YYDKDF (reference sequence). The CDR3 consists of 15 residues. The V end lost 0 bases, the J end lost 5 bases, and 13 bases lay between the germline ends. The CDR3 DNA sequence: TGTGCCACCAGCAGAGACCATAGGGTTTGGGAGACCCAGTACTTC. It specifies CATSRDHRVWETQYF.

This chain connects TRBV27 to TRBJ2-7; D is unresolved. With 4 bases removed from V and 2 bases from J, the gap between germline ends came to 15 bases. The CDR3 contains 15 residues. In germline, CDR1 is MNHEY, CDR2 SMNVEV (reference sequence). CDR3 protein: CASSSRLTTTYEQYF. The CDR3 nucleotides read TGTGCCAGCAGTTCCCGACTGACCACCACCTACGAGCAGTACTTC.

The chain joins TRBV5-1 to TRBJ2-1; D is unclear. The CDR3 contains 13 residues. The germline V and J ends were trimmed by 0 bases and 9 bases, with 10 bases remaining between them. The germline V gene has CDR1 SGHRS and CDR2 YFSETQ. This CDR3 reads CASSLGISGEQFF. The DNA of the CDR3 is TGCGCCAGCAGCTTGGGGATCTCGGGTGAGCAGTTCTTC.

This rearrangement joins TRBV20-1 to TRBJ2-5; tentative D call: TRBD1 (6 bases). The CDR3 has 14 residues. V was trimmed by 1 base and J by 5 bases, leaving 14 bases between them. Germline V lookup: CDR1 DFQATT, CDR2 SNEGSKA (reference sequence). CDR3 in DNA: TGCAGTGCTAGAGTTCCAGGGGCAACGGAGACCCAGTACTTC. It yields the protein CSARVPGATETQYF.

The rearrangement joins TRBV5-4 to TRBJ2-5; D might be TRBD1 (6 bases). Looked up from germline, CDR1 is SGHNT and CDR2 is YYREEE (reference sequence). V was cut by 4 bases and J by 2 bases, with 15 bases left in between. The CDR3 covers 15 residues. This CDR3 is CASSPGLGQQETQYF. The CDR3 DNA follows: TGTGCCAGCAGCCCAGGCCTCGGACAGCAAGAGACCCAGTACTTC.

This clonotype was detected only once. V and J are TRBV12-3 or TRBV12-4 and TRBJ2-1, with 11 bases aligning to TRBD2. Trimming removed 6 bases from V and 8 bases from J; junction bases left unmatched: 9. The CDR3 loop spans 15 amino acids. The CDR3, as DNA: TGTGCCAGCAGCCCACTAGCGGGGGCAGGGTATGAGCAGTTCTTC. Protein sequence: CASSPLAGAGYEQFF.

The chain uses TRBV7-9 and TRBJ1-2; no clear D. Trimming took 4 bases from V and 7 from J, leaving 19 bases between them. The length of the CDR3 is 15 residues. CDR1 and CDR2 (germline): SEHNR, FQNEAQ (reference sequence). The CDR3 region has the DNA TGTGCCAGCAGCTCAGTAGGGCAGGATACGCGTGGCTACACCTTC. It encodes CASSSVGQDTRGYTF.

The rearrangement uses TRBV7-9 and TRBJ2-2; the D gene is possibly TRBD2 (6 bases). This CDR3 region has 15 residues. Germline values: CDR1 SEHNR, CDR2 FQNEAQ (reference sequence). Trimming stripped 5 bases from V and 5 bases from J, with 15 bases between. Here the CDR3 DNA reads TGTGCCAGCAGCGGGGGGTCCCTCGGGACCGGGGAGCTGTTTTTT. Translated: CASSGGSLGTGELFF. Looking up the rest from reference TRBV7-9 and TRBJ2-2 gives the full variable domain: DTGVSQNPRHKITKRGQNVTFRCDPISEHNRLYWYRQTLGQGPEFLTYFQNEAQLEKSRLLSDRFSAERPKGSFSTLEIQRTEQGDSAMYLCASSGGSLGTGELFFGEGSRLTVL.

The chain uses TRBV7-2 and TRBJ1-2; D gene unclear. In germline, CDR1 is SGHTA, CDR2 FQGNSA. V lost 5 bases to trimming and J lost 6 bases, with 10 bases between them. There are 12 residues in the CDR3. This chain's CDR3 is CASSPYSDGYTF. In DNA, the CDR3 is TGTGCCAGCAGCCCCTACAGCGATGGCTACACCTTC.

The chain recombines TRBV3-1 with TRBJ1-2; D call uncertain. Trimming pared 4 bases from V and 7 bases from J, leaving 13 bases between. The CDR3 has 13 residues. Germline V gene lookup returns CDR1 LGHDT and CDR2 YNNKEL (reference sequence). CDR3 sequence reads: CASSPQRAAGYTF. CDR3 sequence (DNA): TGTGCCAGCAGCCCGCAGAGGGCGGCTGGCTACACCTTC.

The V and J genes are TRBV10-3 and TRBJ2-7; D perhaps matches TRBD1 (5 bases). The V gene's germline CDR1 is ENHRY and CDR2 SYGVKD. The CDR3 sequence is 13 residues long. V was pared by 8 bases and J by 2 bases, with 13 bases between. This chain's CDR3 is CAIGETVTYEQYF. CDR3 DNA: TGTGCCATCGGAGAGACAGTTACCTACGAGCAGTACTTC.

The J gene is TRBJ2-1, the V gene TRBV7-3; D is undetermined. CDR1 SGHTA and CDR2 FQGTGA come from the germline V gene. V was pared by 2 bases and J by 2 bases, with 22 bases between. This CDR3 region has 19 residues. This CDR3 is CASSLRVGGLLVPYNEQFF. The CDR3 DNA is TGTGCCAGCAGCTTACGAGTGGGTGGCCTGTTGGTCCCCTACAATGAGCAGTTCTTC.